This T cell receptor (beta chain) was identified in a study of glioma-infiltrating T cells. TCR alpha and beta CDR3 regions were amplified from RNA using iRepertoire nested multiplex PCR. One-step reverse transcription and amplification started from around 100-400 ng of tissue mRNA or PBMC total RNA. One entry per CDR3 protein, called by TCRdb with MiXCR from the multiplex PCR reads. The sample lists some 85,000 distinct CDR3 sequences, about 25% seen once, with about 6.7% in the top ten. The study's findings and limits: Only very few CDR3 sequences appeared in both tissue and blood. Above-expected tissue-blood divergence occurred in all gliomas, most in low-grade ones.

This CDR3 has 11 amino acids. Germline V gene data show CDR1 as LGHNA and CDR2 as YNFKEQ. The germline V and J ends were trimmed by 1 base and 10 bases, with 5 bases remaining between them. This clonotype appeared a few times. Antigen: not known. This chain uses TRBV4-2 with TRBJ2-1; D gene ambiguous. This receptor was obtained from a human donor with low-grade glioma or glioblastoma, undergoing nonglioma brain surgery, or in good health (not recorded which). The sample was glioma tissue, nonneoplastic brain tissue, or PBMCs (not recorded which). The CDR3 loop reads CASSQADEQFF. DNA for the CDR3: TGTGCCAGCAGCCAAGCCGACGAGCAGTTCTTC.